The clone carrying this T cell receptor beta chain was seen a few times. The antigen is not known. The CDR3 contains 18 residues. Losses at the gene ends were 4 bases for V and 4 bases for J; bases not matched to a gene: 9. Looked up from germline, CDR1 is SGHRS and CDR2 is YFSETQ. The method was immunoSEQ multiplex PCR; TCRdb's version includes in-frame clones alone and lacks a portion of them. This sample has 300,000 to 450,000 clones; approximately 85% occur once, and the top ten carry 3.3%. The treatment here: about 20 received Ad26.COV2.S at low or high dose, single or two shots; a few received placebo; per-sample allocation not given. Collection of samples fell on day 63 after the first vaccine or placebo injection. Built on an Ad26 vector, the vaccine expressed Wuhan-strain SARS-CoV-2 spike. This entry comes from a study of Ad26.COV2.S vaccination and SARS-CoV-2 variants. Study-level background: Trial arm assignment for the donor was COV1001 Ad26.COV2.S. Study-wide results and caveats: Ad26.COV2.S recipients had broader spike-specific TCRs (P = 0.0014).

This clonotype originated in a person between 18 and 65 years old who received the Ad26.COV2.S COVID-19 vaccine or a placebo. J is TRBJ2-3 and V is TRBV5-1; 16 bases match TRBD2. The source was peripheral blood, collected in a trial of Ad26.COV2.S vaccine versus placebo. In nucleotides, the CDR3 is TGCGCCAGCAGCCTCGGCGGGACTAGCGGGGGGGTAGCAGATACGCAGTATTTT. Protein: CASSLGGTSGGVADTQYF.